This TCR beta chain was recovered during a study of T cell responses to AZD1222 COVID-19 vaccine. Study overall: Doses given second, at about 4 or about 12 weeks, were pooled. Broader study findings: There were vaccine-associated CD4 TCRs across spike, dominant at 160-218 and 743-854. At baseline, just six or seven AZD1222 recipients tested seropositive. In a largely white British group with more females than males, clonal diversity was possibly underestimated.

Sequencing used immunoSEQ multiplex PCR; TCRdb keeps in-frame clones, though not all of them. This table has 150,000 or so clones, 88% appearing once. In the case of this clone: Antigen unknown.

Germline V CDR1 and CDR2: SQVTM, ANQGSEA. With 4 bases removed from V and 1 base from J, the gap between germline ends came to 13 bases. CDR3 length: 14 residues. The clonotype comes from an adult in good health. This rearrangement joins TRBV29-1 to TRBJ1-1; D ambiguous. The specimen comprised peripheral blood, sampled on day 0 of AZD1222 vaccination. In nucleotides, the CDR3 is TGCAGCGTTGTAACAGAACCACCGAACACTGAAGCTTTCTTT. It is translated as CSVVTEPPNTEAFF.